These 2 T cell receptor beta chains share one sample of origin, sequenced in a study of T cell responses to AZD1222 COVID-19 vaccine. Using immunoSEQ multiplex PCR, the repertoire was profiled, and TCRdb retains in-frame clones only, with some absent. The data hold roughly 70,000 clones, with 85% observed a single time. The material was peripheral blood, obtained on day 0 of AZD1222 vaccination. Receptors were obtained from an adult in good health.

This rearrangement joins TRBV10-3 to TRBJ2-3; no definite D call. Germline CDR1 is ENHRY and CDR2 is SYGVKD. V was clipped by 6 bases and J by 5 bases, with 12 bases between them. This CDR3 is 13 amino acids long. The CDR3 here is CAISGRKEDTQYF. Written as DNA, the CDR3 is TGTGCCATCAGCGGACGCAAGGAAGATACGCAGTATTTT.

The CDR3 sequence is CASSATAITEAFF. The CDR3 nucleotides read TGTGCCAGCAGCGCGACAGCGATCACTGAAGCTTTCTTT. The rearrangement uses TRBV9 and TRBJ1-1; TRBD1 might be the D (5 bases). The CDR3 is made up of 13 amino acids. Trimming took 3 bases from V and 4 from J, leaving 10 bases between them. CDR1 and CDR2 (germline): SGDLS, YYNGEE.